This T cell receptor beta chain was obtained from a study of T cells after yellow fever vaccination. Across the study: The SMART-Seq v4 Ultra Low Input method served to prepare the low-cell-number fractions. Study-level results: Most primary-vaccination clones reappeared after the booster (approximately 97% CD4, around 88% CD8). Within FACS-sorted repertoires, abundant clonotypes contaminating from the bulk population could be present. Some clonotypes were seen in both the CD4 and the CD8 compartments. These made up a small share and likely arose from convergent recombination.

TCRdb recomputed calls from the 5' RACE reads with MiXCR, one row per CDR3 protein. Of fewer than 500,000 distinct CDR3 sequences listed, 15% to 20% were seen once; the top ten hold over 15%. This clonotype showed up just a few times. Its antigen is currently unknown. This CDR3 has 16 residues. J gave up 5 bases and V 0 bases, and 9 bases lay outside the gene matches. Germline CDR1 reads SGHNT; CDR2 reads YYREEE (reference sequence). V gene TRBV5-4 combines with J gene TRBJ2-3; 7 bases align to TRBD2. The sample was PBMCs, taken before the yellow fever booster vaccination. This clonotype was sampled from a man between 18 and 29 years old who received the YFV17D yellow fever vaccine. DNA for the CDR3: TGTGCCAGCAGCTTGGCCGTTACGGGGGAGGGAGATACGCAGTATTTT. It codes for CASSLAVTGEGDTQYF.